This is a list of T cell receptor beta chains from one sample in a study of T cells after yellow fever vaccination. TCRdb itself ran the 5' RACE reads through MiXCR, one entry per CDR3 protein. The profile shows a few hundred thousand distinct CDR3 sequences, roughly 4.3% of them singletons. The material sequenced was PBMCs, taken 15 days after the yellow fever booster vaccination. The receptors come from a man aged 18-30 years who received the YFV17D yellow fever vaccine. The CDR3 runs from the conserved cysteine through the conserved F or W. D genes are given only for firm matches. Clone size is stated in some rows and not others, as once, few, many or a class when expanded.

14,TRBJ2-3,many,-,TRBV7-3,TGTGCCAGCAGCAGTGGACAACCCACAGATACGCAGTATTTT,CASSSGQPTDTQYF
13,TRBJ2-1,few,-,TRBV11-2,TGTGCCAGCAGCTTATGGGGCGAGGTTGAGCAGTTCTTC,CASSLWGEVEQFF
13,TRBJ2-7,-,-,TRBV5-5,TGTGCCAGCAGCCCCCAGGTATCCTACGAGCAGTACTTC,CASSPQVSYEQYF
18,TRBJ2-2,-,-,TRBV11-2,TGTGCCAGCAGCTTCCCCAACAGGGCTCTCGCGAACACCGGGGAGCTGTTTTTT,CASSFPNRALANTGELFF
13,TRBJ1-1,few,-,TRBV2,TGTGCCAGCAGTGAAGAACGGAACACTGAAGCTTTCTTT,CASSEERNTEAFF
17,TRBJ2-1,-,-,TRBV4-1,TGCGCCAGCAGCCAAGTATGGGTCCTAGCGACATACAATGAGCAGTTCTTC,CASSQVWVLATYNEQFF
12,TRBJ2-5,many,-,TRBV6-2/TRBV6-3,TGTGCCAGCAGACAAACAGGGGAGGCCCAGTACTTC,CASRQTGEAQYF
19,TRBJ2-2,few,TRBD2,TRBV25-1,TGTGCCAGCAGTGACAGGTCCCCTGGGGGAGGGGATAACACCGGGGAGCTGTTTTTT,CASSDRSPGGGDNTGELFF
12,TRBJ2-2,-,-,TRBV7-2,TGTGCCAGCAGCTTCCAGGGCGGGGAGCTGTTTTTT,CASSFQGGELFF
17,TRBJ2-2,many,TRBD1,TRBV18,TGTGCCAGCTCACCAGGCCCGGGACAGGAGATCACCGGGGAGCTGTTTTTT,CASSPGPGQEITGELFF
13,TRBJ2-5,many,TRBD1,TRBV10-2,TGCGCCAGCAATCAACAGGGGCGAGAGACCCAGTACTTC,CASNQQGRETQYF
13,TRBJ2-5,-,-,TRBV7-2,TGTGCCAGCAGCTTACAGGAGAGGGAGACCCAGTACTTC,CASSLQERETQYF
16,TRBJ1-4,many,-,TRBV6-2/TRBV6-3,TGTGCCAGCAGTTACTTCCCCCGGGACGGAAATGAAAAACTGTTTTTT,CASSYFPRDGNEKLFF
16,TRBJ1-5,many,-,TRBV7-8,TGTGCCAGCAGCTTAGCGAGTACCGGGACGTCGGGGCCCCAGCATTTT,CASSLASTGTSGPQHF
14,TRBJ2-2,few,-,TRBV6-2/TRBV6-3,TGTGCCAGCAGTTACGTCAGGGGAAGCGGGGAGCTGTTTTTT,CASSYVRGSGELFF
11,TRBJ2-2,many,-,TRBV2,TGTGCCGGTGGGGTCACCGGGGAGCTGTTTTTT,CAGGVTGELFF
15,TRBJ1-1,-,-,TRBV4-1,TGCGCCAGCAGCCAAGAGCCTGGCCTGGGGACTGAAGCTTTCTTT,CASSQEPGLGTEAFF
15,TRBJ2-1,-,TRBD1,TRBV19,TGTGCCAGTAGGAAAACCGGGACAGGGAACAATGAGCAGTTCTTC,CASRKTGTGNNEQFF
13,TRBJ1-5,-,-,TRBV12-3/TRBV12-4,TGTGCCAGCAGTTACGGAGACAATCAGCCCCAGCATTTT,CASSYGDNQPQHF
13,TRBJ1-5,-,-,TRBV27,TGTGCCAGTGGGCGGGGGGGGATTCAGCCCCAGCATTTT,CASGRGGIQPQHF
15,TRBJ2-2,many,-,TRBV24-1,TGTGCCACCAGTGATAGGACAGATAACACCGGGGAGCTGTTTTTT,CATSDRTDNTGELFF
20,TRBJ2-4,-,TRBD1,TRBV3-1,TGTGCCAGCAGCCAAAGGGTAGGGACAGGGGAACTGGGAGGCAAAAACATTCAGTACTTC,CASSQRVGTGELGGKNIQYF
13,TRBJ2-3,many,-,TRBV5-1,TGCGCCAGCAGCTTGGTGTCGCCAGATACGCAGTATTTT,CASSLVSPDTQYF
16,TRBJ2-6,-,-,TRBV6-1,TGTGCCAGCAAGGCAGGGGTCGGCTCTGGGGCCAACGTCCTGACTTTC,CASKAGVGSGANVLTF
15,TRBJ1-1,many,-,TRBV11-2,TGTGCCAGCAGCTTAATAAGGGGCACGGACACTGAAGCTTTCTTT,CASSLIRGTDTEAFF